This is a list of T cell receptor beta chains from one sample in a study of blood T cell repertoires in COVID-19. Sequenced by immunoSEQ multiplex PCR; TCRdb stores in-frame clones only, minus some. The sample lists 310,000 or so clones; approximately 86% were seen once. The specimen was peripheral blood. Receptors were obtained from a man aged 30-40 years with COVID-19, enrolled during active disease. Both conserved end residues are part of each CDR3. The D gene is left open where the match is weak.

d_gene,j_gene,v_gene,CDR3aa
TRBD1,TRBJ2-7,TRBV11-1,CASSVSLGQGDREQYF
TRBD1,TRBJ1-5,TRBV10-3,CAISESGDRDQPQHF
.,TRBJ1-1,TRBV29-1,CSVEGPGDGAFF
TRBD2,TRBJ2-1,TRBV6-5,CASSSAGGPFNEQFF
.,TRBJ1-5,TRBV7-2,CASSLEGRVGNQPQHF
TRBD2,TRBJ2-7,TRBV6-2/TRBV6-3,CASSFASAGVGRYEQYF
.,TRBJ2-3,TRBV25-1,CASSLSERTDTQYF
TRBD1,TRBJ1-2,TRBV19,CASRTGRGGYTF
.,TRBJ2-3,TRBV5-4,CASSLGAKTDTQYF
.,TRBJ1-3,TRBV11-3,CASSVTFKGVSGNTIYF
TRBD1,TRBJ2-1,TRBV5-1,CASSRTGAPGGNEQFF
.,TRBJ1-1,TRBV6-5,CATHGGRNTEAFF
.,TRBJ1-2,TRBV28,CASSPTNWFYGYTF
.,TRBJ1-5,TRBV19,CASRYGVGDQPQHF
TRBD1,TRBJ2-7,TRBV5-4,CASSWGQAYEQYF
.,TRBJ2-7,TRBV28,CASSYPGQIYEQYF
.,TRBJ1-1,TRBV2,CARGQGNTEAFF
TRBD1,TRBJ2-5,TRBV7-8,CASSGQGMRETQYF
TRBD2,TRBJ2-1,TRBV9,CASTKGVTSGNYNEQFF
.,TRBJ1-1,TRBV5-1,CASSLGLGANTEAFF
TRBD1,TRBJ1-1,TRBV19,CASSSGTGAMNTEAFF
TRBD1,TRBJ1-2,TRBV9,CASSAGTGYGYTF
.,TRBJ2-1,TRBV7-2,CASSFLGTNEQFF
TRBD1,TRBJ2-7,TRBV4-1,CASSQDQGAVYEQYF
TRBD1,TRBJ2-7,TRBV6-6,CASSYPTGQGSYEQYF
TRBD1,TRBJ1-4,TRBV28,CASSEQGSTNEKLFF
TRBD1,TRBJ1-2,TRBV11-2,CASSSLTGGASYGYTF
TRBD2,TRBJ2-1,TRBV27,CASSLQLAGGLDLYNEQFF
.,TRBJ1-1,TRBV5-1,CASTRTSRGDTEAFF
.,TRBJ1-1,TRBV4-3,CASSQGAGQQKAFF
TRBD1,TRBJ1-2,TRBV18,CASSAGQAEGYTF
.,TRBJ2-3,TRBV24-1,CATRGEGGATDTQYF
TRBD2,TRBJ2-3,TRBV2,CASSEWRGGFTDTQYF
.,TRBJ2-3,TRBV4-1,CASNPQMQVAGRNTQYF
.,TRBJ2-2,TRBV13,CASSLQGPTGELFF
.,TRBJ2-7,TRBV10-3,CAISGGGDNEQYF
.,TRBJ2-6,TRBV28,CASSPVQGSGANVLTF
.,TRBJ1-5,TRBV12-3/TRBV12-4,CASRDGQNQPQHF
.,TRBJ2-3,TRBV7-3,CASSFKQSSTDTQYF
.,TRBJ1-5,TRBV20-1,CSASAQLWENQPQHF
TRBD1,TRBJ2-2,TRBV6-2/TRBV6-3,CASSYWRQGALANGELFF
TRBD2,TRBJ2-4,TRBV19,CASSTGTNSIKNIQYF
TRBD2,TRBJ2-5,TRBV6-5,CASSYRETSLQETQYF
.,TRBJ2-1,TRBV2,CASTEIRQPYNEQFF
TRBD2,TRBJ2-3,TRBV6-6,CASSMTSGGANTQYF
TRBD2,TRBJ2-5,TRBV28,CASSLGSGRLHETQYF
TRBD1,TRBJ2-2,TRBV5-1,CASSFSGTGLNGELFF
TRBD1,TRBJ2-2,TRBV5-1,CASLPTGGFGELFF
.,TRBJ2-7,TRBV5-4,CASSLEEGFSAFYEQYF
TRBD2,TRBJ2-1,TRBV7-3,CASSLLAGANEQFF
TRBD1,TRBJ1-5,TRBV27,CASSPGTGLNQPQHF
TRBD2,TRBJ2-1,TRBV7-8,CASSFTLAGGPLPANNEQFF
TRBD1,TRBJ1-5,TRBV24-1,CATSEPGQGVFGNQPQHF
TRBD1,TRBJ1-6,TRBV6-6,CASSYFGDRGDSPLHF
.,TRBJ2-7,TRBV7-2,CASSLIQVTYEQYF
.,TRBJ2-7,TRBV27,CASSLRIDTYYEQYF
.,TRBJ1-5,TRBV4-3,CASSQPGPEGNQPQHF
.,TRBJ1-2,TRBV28,CASSLQGRGSYGYTF
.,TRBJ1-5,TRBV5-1,CASSKQGTENQPQHF
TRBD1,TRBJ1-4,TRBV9,CASSSGTGLTNEKLFF